This TCR beta chain was retrieved from a study of CD8+ T cells in alopecia areata. In the study overall: Patients given treatment had severity scored by the percentage of scalp area affected.

The treatment is: oral pan-JAK inhibitor, 5-10 mg twice daily. Trimming cost V 0 bases and J 6 bases, with 11 bases left between them. This CDR3 region has 14 residues. Germline values: CDR1 GTSNPN, CDR2 SVGIG (reference sequence). A word on this clone: Its antigen remains unidentified.

General study points: Uncertainty about whether baseline CD8+ expansion is linked to response remains, with one nonresponder. In scalp, tofacitinib significantly decreased clonality and expanded CD8+ clones among the top 100. More clonal than normal scalp was lesional scalp, particularly alopecia totalis/universalis.

cDNA serving as the sequencing template came from extracted, reverse transcribed RNA. Using immunoSEQ multiplex PCR, the repertoire was profiled, and TCRdb retains in-frame clones only, with some absent. The sample yields 130,000 to 150,000 clones, around 82% seen once. The TCR sequence derives from a human donor with alopecia areata. The chain recombines TRBV30 with TRBJ2-2; TRBD1 is a possible D gene (5 bases). The source was CD8+ T cells sorted from blood, collected at week 4, from a patient treated with tofacitinib. The chain's CDR3 is CAWSVRQGPGELFF. The CDR3 nucleotides are TGTGCCTGGAGTGTACGGCAGGGCCCCGGGGAGCTGTTTTTT.